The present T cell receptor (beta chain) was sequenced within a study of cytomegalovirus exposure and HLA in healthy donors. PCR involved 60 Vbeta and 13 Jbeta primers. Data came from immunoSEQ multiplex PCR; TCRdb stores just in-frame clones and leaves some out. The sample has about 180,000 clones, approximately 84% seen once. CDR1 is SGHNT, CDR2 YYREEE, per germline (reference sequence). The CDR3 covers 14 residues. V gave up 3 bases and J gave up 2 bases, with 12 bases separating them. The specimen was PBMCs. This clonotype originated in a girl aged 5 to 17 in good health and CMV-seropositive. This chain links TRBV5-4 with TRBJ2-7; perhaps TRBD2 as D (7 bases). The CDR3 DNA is TGTGCCAGCAGCTCGGGGGGCGCCCCCTACGAGCAGTACTTC. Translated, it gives CASSSGGAPYEQYF.